This T cell receptor beta chain was observed in a study of T cell changes during pregnancy in multiple sclerosis (dated by TCRdb to between 2019 and 2020). Notes on the research overall: The study examined how the T cell repertoire changed over the course of pregnancy in women with multiple sclerosis.

For this clone: The target of this receptor is not known. No qualities accompany the bases; no much larger clone lies one base away.

Including the terminal cysteine and phenylalanine, the CDR3 comprises 14 residues. CDR3 DNA is the only sequence kept; it has 42 bases, read in frame from the first base. V is pared back by 4 bases and J by 5 bases, with 13 bases lying between the germline termini. CDR1 and CDR2 are read off the germline V gene (reference sequence) as SGHNT and YYREEE. Receptors were amplified or captured by the immunoSEQ multiplex PCR assay. Sourced from immuneACCESS, this table was stored by TCRdb with only in-frame sequences that have V and J called. A share of the clones is absent; for the studies checked, an unresolved V gene accounts for under half, and the remainder has no known explanation. This sample has 50,000 to 70,000 clones in its table, and 80% to 95% of those were observed once. The ten largest clonotypes hold 0.85% to 1% of the sample.

The TCR originated in a female donor with multiple sclerosis, enrolled in a pregnancy study. The material was peripheral blood, obtained in the first trimester of pregnancy. The sequence joins TRBV5-4 to TRBJ2-1; the D gene is perhaps TRBD1, on 5 matching bases. In nucleotides, the sequence is TGTGCCAGCAGCGGTAAAACAGGAGACAATGAGCAGTTCTTC. The translation is CASSGKTGDNEQFF.